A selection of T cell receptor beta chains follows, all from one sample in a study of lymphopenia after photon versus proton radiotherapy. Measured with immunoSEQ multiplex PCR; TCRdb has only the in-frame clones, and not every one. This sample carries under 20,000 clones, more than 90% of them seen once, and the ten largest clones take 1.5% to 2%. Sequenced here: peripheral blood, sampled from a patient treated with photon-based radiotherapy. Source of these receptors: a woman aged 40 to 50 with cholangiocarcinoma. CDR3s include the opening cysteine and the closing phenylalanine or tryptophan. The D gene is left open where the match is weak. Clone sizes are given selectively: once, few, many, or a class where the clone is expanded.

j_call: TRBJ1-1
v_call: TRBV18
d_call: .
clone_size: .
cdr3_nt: TGTGCCAGCTCACCGAGGGAAGGGATGAACACTGAAGCTTTCTTT
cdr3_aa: CASSPREGMNTEAFF

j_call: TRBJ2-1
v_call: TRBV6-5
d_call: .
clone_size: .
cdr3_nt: TGTGCCAGCAGCTCAACCCCGGCACGGGTTGAGCAGTTCTTC
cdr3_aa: CASSSTPARVEQFF

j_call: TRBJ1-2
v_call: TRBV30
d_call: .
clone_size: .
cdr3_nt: TGTGCCTGTGGGAATGGCTACACCTTC
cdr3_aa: CACGNGYTF

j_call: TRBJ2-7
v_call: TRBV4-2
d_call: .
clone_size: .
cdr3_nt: TGTGCCAGCAGCCAAGCTCTGACAGCCGCCTACGAGCAGTACTTC
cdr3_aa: CASSQALTAAYEQYF

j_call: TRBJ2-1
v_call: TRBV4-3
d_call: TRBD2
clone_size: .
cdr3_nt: TGCGCCAGCAGCCAAGAACCTAGCGGTAATGAGCAGTTCTTC
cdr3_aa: CASSQEPSGNEQFF

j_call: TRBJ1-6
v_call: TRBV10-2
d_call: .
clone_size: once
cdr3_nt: TGCGCCAGCAGTGACTACCTGGGAAAGGGCTCCTATAATTCACCCCTCCACTTT
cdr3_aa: CASSDYLGKGSYNSPLHF

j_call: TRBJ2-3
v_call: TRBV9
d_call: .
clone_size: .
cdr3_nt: TGTGCCAGCAGCGTATGGGGGGACGGTAGCACAGATACGCAGTATTTT
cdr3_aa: CASSVWGDGSTDTQYF

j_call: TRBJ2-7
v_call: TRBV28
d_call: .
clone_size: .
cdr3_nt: TGTGCCAGCAGTTTATACGGCTCCTCCTACGAGCAGTACTTC
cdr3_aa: CASSLYGSSYEQYF

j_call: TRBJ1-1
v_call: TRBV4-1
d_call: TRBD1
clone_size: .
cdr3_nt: TGCGCCAGCAGCAGTGACAGGGGGCCTTTTGAAGCTTTCTTT
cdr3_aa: CASSSDRGPFEAFF

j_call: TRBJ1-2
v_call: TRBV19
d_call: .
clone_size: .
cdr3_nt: TGTGCCAGTACCCCCCTTCGGTTCTATGGCTACACCTTC
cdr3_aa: CASTPLRFYGYTF

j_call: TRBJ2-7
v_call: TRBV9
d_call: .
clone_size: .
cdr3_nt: TGTGCCAGCAGCCAAAACGCGGGGGAGCAGTACTTC
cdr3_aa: CASSQNAGEQYF

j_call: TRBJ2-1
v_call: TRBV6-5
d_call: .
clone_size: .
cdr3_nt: TGTGCCAGCACCCCCTATAGGGGTTTGAAAAATGAGCAGTTCTTC
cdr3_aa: CASTPYRGLKNEQFF

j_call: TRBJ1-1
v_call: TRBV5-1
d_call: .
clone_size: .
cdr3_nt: TGCGCCAGCAGCTTCAGGGGTGGTACTGAAGCTTTCTTT
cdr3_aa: CASSFRGGTEAFF

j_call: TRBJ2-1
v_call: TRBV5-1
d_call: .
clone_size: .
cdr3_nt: TGCGCCAGCAGCTCCGCCCCATACAATGAGCAGTTCTTC
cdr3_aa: CASSSAPYNEQFF

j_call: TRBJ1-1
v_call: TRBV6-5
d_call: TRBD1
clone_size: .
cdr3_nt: TGTGCCAGCAGTCAATGGACAGGGGAGGACACTGAAGCTTTCTTT
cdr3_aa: CASSQWTGEDTEAFF

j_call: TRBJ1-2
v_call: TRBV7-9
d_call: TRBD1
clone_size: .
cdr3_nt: TGTGCCAGCAGCTTAGGATTCGGGACAGGTGGCTACACCTTC
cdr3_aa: CASSLGFGTGGYTF

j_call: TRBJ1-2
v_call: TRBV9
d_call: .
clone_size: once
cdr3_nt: TGTGCCAGCTCTTTCCACGCAGGTGGCTACACCTTC
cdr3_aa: CASSFHAGGYTF

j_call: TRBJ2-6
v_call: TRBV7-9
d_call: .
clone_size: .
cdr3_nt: TGTGCCAGCACCTTTCTTAGATCCGTCTCTGGGGCCAACGTCCTGACTTTC
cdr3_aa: CASTFLRSVSGANVLTF

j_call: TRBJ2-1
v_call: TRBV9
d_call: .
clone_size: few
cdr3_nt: TGTGCCAGCAGCGAAACAGGGCGGGAAGAGCAGTTCTTC
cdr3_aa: CASSETGREEQFF

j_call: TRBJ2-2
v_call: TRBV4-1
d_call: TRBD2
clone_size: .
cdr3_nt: TGCGCCAGCAGCCGTCTAGCGGGAGCCGGGGAGCTGTTTTTT
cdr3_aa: CASSRLAGAGELFF

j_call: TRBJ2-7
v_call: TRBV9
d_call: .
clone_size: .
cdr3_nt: TGTGCCAGCAGCGTAGAGTTTAAGCGATCGGATAGGCCCTACGAGCAGTACTTC
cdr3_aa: CASSVEFKRSDRPYEQYF

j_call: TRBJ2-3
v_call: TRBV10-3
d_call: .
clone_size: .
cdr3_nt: TGTGCCATCAGTGAGTCGGCCGCGCAGTATTTT
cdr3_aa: CAISESAAQYF

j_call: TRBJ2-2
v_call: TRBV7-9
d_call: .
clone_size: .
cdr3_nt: TGTGCCAGCAGCTTATGGGGTGGTCGGAACACCGGGGAGCTGTTTTTT
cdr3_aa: CASSLWGGRNTGELFF

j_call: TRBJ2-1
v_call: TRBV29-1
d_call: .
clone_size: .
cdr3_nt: TGCAGCGCCACAGACACCCCCGAATACGGAAGGGGGGGACACAATGAGCAGTTCTTC
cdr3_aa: CSATDTPEYGRGGHNEQFF

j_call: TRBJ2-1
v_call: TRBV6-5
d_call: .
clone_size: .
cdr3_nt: TGTGCCAGCAGTGTCGGTCAAAATGAGCAGTTCTTC
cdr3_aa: CASSVGQNEQFF

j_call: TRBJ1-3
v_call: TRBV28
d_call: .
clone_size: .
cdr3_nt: TGTGCCAGCAGGGGCGGGCCTCGAGGGGGAAACACCATATATTTT
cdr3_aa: CASRGGPRGGNTIYF

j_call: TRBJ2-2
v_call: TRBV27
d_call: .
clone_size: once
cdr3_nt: TGTGCCACCAGAAATCCGCTACCTCAGAGCGGGGAGCTGTTTTTT
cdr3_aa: CATRNPLPQSGELFF